The sample holds many counts of the clone carrying this TCR beta chain. Its antigen is undetermined. Aged 18 to 65, hyperthyroidism patients had new diagnoses of under 2 months' duration. No donor had other autoimmune disease, uncontrolled infection, pregnancy or lactation. For repertoire sequencing, the TCR beta CDR3 regions were amplified from RNA transcripts. Following a first-round RT-PCR that used HTBI primers, a second-round multiplex PCR was carried out. TCRdb re-called the multiplex PCR reads with MiXCR, one entry per CDR3 protein. The sample records hundreds of thousands of distinct CDR3 sequences, around 21% being singletons. CDR3 size: 13 residues. Trimming took off 8 bases at V and 0 bases at J, with 11 bases between the two ends. CDR1 and CDR2 from the germline V gene are SNHLY and FYNNEI. These data come from a study of Graves' ophthalmopathy and Graves' hyperthyroidism. Study-level findings and limits: The study's model predicted ophthalmopathy progression at 70.59% sensitivity and 72.22% specificity.

The source of this sequence is a woman between 18 and 29 years old with stable Graves' hyperthyroidism. The chain links TRBV2 to TRBJ2-7; possible D gene TRBD2, 5 bases. Sequenced sample: peripheral blood. CDR3 in DNA: TGTGCCAGCGGACTCCCGAGCTCCTACGAGCAGTACTTC. It specifies CASGLPSSYEQYF.